These 16 T cell receptor beta chains were all obtained from the same sample, sequenced in a study of response to subunit inactivated influenza vaccine. MiXCR was run by TCRdb on the RT-PCR reads, yielding one entry per CDR3 protein. The repertoire holds approximately 530,000 distinct CDR3 sequences, about an eighth seen once, with around 13% in the top ten. Sequences were derived from PBMCs from blood, sampled 35 to 45 days after vaccination. The source is a man aged 50-59 years who received an inactivated influenza vaccine.

The gene calls are TRBV21-1 and TRBJ1-5. TRBV21-1 constitutes a pseudogene. There are 17 residues in the CDR3. CDR3 nucleotides: TGTGCCAGCAGCAAAGTCGGGACGGCAAATAGCAATCAGCCCCAGCATTTT. Encoded protein: CASSKVGTANSNQPQHF.

There are a few counts of this clonotype. The CDR3 DNA follows: TGTGCCAGCAGGACTAGCGCGAACTCCTACGAGCAGTACTTC. Its protein is CASRTSANSYEQYF. This rearrangement joins TRBV12-3 or TRBV12-4 to TRBJ2-7; the match to TRBD2 covers 8 bases. With V trimmed by 6 bases and J by 0 bases, 4 bases remained unmatched. The CDR3 length is 14 residues.

On this clonotype itself: Given a much more abundant clone one base away, this may be a read error. The chain recombines TRBV12-3 or TRBV12-4 with TRBJ2-2; no reliable D call. The CDR3 totals 15 residues. The CDR3 loop reads CACSLKSANTGELFF. The CDR3 bases are TGTGCCTGCAGTTTAAAGTCAGCAAACACCGGGGAGCTGTTTTTT.

This clonotype was observed a few times. The chain combines TRBV7-8 with TRBJ1-2; D is possibly TRBD1 (5 bases). Looked up from germline, CDR1 is SGHVS and CDR2 is FQNEAQ. CDR3 length equals 14 residues. The ends were cut back, 5 bases at V and 4 bases at J, with 14 bases in the middle. The CDR3 coding sequence is TGTGCCAGCAGCCGGGGCAGAGGGTCCTATGGCTACACCTTC. Translation gives CASSRGRGSYGYTF.

The chain recombines TRBV12-3 or TRBV12-4 with TRBJ2-1, with 7 bases aligning to TRBD2. This CDR3 region has 14 residues. V dropped 1 base and J dropped 6; count of bases not matched to a gene: 3. Here the CDR3 DNA reads TGTGCCAGCAGTTTAGGAGGGACTATCAATGAGCAGTTCTTC. Translating it yields CASSLGGTINEQFF.

The chain uses TRBV18 and TRBJ2-5; no definite D call. CDR3 length: 13 residues. V dropped 5 bases and J dropped 7 bases, with 14 bases sitting between them. Germline V CDR1 and CDR2: KGHSH, LQKENI. CDR3 sequence (DNA): TGTGCCAGCTCATCCGCCCCACTCGGGACCCAGTACTTC. It yields the protein CASSSAPLGTQYF.

This clonotype was observed a few times. V is TRBV12-3 or TRBV12-4 and J is TRBJ2-1; D remains unclear. V lost 5 bases and J lost 8, with 16 bases in between. CDR3 length equals 14 residues. CDR3 in amino acids: CASSRAFGLDEQFF. DNA of the CDR3: TGTGCCAGCAGTCGTGCCTTTGGCCTTGATGAGCAGTTCTTC.

J is TRBJ2-1 and V is TRBV6-5, with no clear D. The CDR3 has 12 amino acids. V gave up 8 bases and J gave up 15 bases, with 20 bases separating them. From germline, CDR1 is MNHEY and CDR2 SVGAGI. Here the CDR3 DNA reads TGTGCCAGCGGAACCCGGCCCCACGGCAGGTTCTTC. Protein product: CASGTRPHGRFF.

The chain joins TRBV5-1 to TRBJ1-5, with TRBD1 matching 7 bases. V lost 0 bases, J lost 7 bases, and 7 bases stayed unmatched. Germline V gene sequence: CDR1 SGHRS, CDR2 YFSETQ. The CDR3 consists of 15 residues. CDR3 protein: CASSLEGGVGQPQHF. DNA for the CDR3: TGCGCCAGCAGCTTGGAAGGGGGCGTGGGACAGCCCCAGCATTTT. The full variable domain, completed using reference TRBV5-1 and TRBJ1-5, is KAGVTQTPRYLIKTRGQQVTLSCSPISGHRSVSWYQQTPGQGLQFLFEYFSETQRNKGNFPGRFSGRQFSNSRSEMNVSTLELGDSALYLCASSLEGGVGQPQHFGDGTRLSIL.

This clonotype was counted between two and nine times. The chain joins TRBV5-1 to TRBJ2-7; D uncertain. Between the trimmed V and J ends, which lost 0 bases and 4 bases, there was a span of 8 bases. The CDR3 extends over 13 amino acids. Germline V gene sequence: CDR1 SGHRS, CDR2 YFSETQ. The CDR3: CASSLAPEYEQYF. CDR3 in DNA: TGCGCCAGCAGCTTGGCCCCGGAGTACGAGCAGTACTTC.

The chain carries TRBV6-2 or TRBV6-3 and TRBJ1-2; 7 nucleotides match TRBD1. The ends lost 2 bases at V and 7 bases at J; junction bases unmatched: 7. Germline assignment: CDR1 MNHEY and CDR2 SVGEGT. The CDR3 contains 14 residues. In DNA form, the CDR3 reads TGTGCCAGCAGTTACGGGTCGCGACAGGGTGGCTACACCTTC. Protein product: CASSYGSRQGGYTF.

This clonotype was seen a handful of times. V is TRBV29-1 and J is TRBJ2-3; weak D call: TRBD2 (5 bases). Germline V gene sequence: CDR1 SQVTM, CDR2 ANQGSEA. Between the trimmed V and J ends, which lost 4 bases and 0 bases, there was a span of 8 bases. The length of the CDR3 is 13 residues. In DNA form, the CDR3 reads TGCAGCGTTGTCGGCGGGAGCACAGATACGCAGTATTTT. Its protein product is CSVVGGSTDTQYF.

This clonotype was observed a single time. The gene calls are TRBV20-1 and TRBJ2-1; D could derive from TRBD1 or TRBD2 (6 bases each). Looked up from germline, CDR1 is DFQATT and CDR2 is SNEGSKA (reference sequence). The V and J ends lost 2 bases and 10 bases respectively, with 18 bases between them. The CDR3 covers 14 residues. CDR3 bases: TGCAGTGCTAGACGGGGGCTTGGCGTAGTGGAGCAGTTCTTC. Protein sequence: CSARRGLGVVEQFF.

The chain employs TRBV20-1 and TRBJ1-2; the D gene is possibly TRBD1 (5 bases). CDR1 DFQATT and CDR2 SNEGSKA come from the germline V gene (reference sequence). CDR3 length equals 14 residues. DNA of the CDR3: TGCAGCGCCCCGGGGGTGGGGCTGGGATATGGCTACACCTTC. This encodes CSAPGVGLGYGYTF.

This clonotype was counted only a few times. V gene TRBV12-3 or TRBV12-4 combines with J gene TRBJ1-1; no firm D call. The CDR3 covers 13 residues. V shed 5 bases and J shed 4 bases, with 11 bases lying between them. CDR3 protein: CASSEGLGTEAFF. CDR3 nucleotides: TGTGCCAGCAGTGAAGGACTTGGCACTGAAGCTTTCTTT.

The V gene is TRBV2, the J gene TRBJ2-3; a weak D match, TRBD2 (5 bases). Between the trimmed V and J ends, which lost 7 bases and 0 bases, there was a span of 11 bases. Germline loops: CDR1 SNHLY, CDR2 FYNNEI. This CDR3 is 14 amino acids long. CDR3 DNA: TGTGCCAGCAATTACGGACTTAGCACAGATACGCAGTATTTT. It encodes CASNYGLSTDTQYF. Drawing the rest from reference TRBV2 and TRBJ2-3, the complete variable domain is EPEVTQTPSHQVTQMGQEVILRCVPISNHLYFYWYRQILGQKVEFLVSFYNNEISEKSEIFDDQFSVERPDGSNFTLKIRSTKLEDSAMYFCASNYGLSTDTQYFGPGTRLTVL.